This TCR beta chain was sequenced in a study of cytomegalovirus exposure and HLA in healthy donors. Study-wide findings and caveats: Altogether, 170 or so TCR beta chains were recorded as cytomegalovirus-associated.

Concerning this clone itself: Its antigen is not known.

V dropped 5 bases and J dropped 6; count of bases not matched to a gene: 8. CDR3 length equals 16 residues. Looked up from germline, CDR1 is SGHTA and CDR2 is FQGNSA. PCR amplification relied on 60 Vbeta primers (plus 13 Jbeta primers). Generated by immunoSEQ multiplex PCR, the TCRdb table keeps only in-frame clones and is missing some. In the table there are approximately 120,000 clones, just under 75% of which are singletons. The V gene is TRBV7-2, the J gene TRBJ2-3; 13 bases fit TRBD2. This TCR came from a human donor in good health. Material for sequencing was PBMCs. CDR3: CASSGGGLAGWDTQYF. The CDR3 DNA follows: TGTGCCAGCAGCGGAGGGGGACTAGCGGGGTGGGATACGCAGTATTTT.